This T cell receptor (beta chain) was recorded in a study of T-cell reconstitution after alpha-beta-depleted transplantation in children. Unique molecular identifiers were incorporated into the prepared TCRbeta library. Each CDR3 protein is one row after TCRdb ran MiXCR on the PCR reads. Of just under 550,000 distinct CDR3 sequences in the sample, approximately 20% were seen once. Looked up from germline, CDR1 is SGHTA and CDR2 is FQGNSA. V lost 3 bases and J lost 3, with 9 bases in between. The CDR3 consists of 14 residues. This clonotype occurred a few times. The chain has TRBV7-2 and TRBJ1-5; no reliable D call. The receptor comes from a human donor who donated a stem cell graft to a child with acute lymphoblastic leukemia. The sample in question was PBMCs from the stem cell graft donor, obtained from the stem cell graft. DNA for the CDR3: TGTGCCAGCAGCTTGGCCCTACTCAATCAGCCCCAGCATTTT. The encoded protein is CASSLALLNQPQHF.